The 7 T cell receptor beta chains below come from one sample, sequenced in a study of T cell responses to AZD1222 COVID-19 vaccine. The method was immunoSEQ multiplex PCR; TCRdb's version includes in-frame clones alone and lacks a portion of them. The repertoire has roughly 120,000 clones, roughly 90% of them found once; the top ten carry approximately 9.2%. Here the sequenced sample was peripheral blood, taken on day 0 of AZD1222 vaccination. The receptors originated from an adult in good health.

The chain employs TRBV15 and TRBJ1-2; 8 bases are shared with TRBD1. V lost 6 bases to trimming and J lost 1 base; unmatched junction nucleotides: 7. Germline-derived CDR1 and CDR2 are LNHNV and YYDKDF (reference sequence). CDR3 size: 15 residues. The CDR3 DNA reads TGTGCCACCAGAGAGGGACAGGCTTATAACTATGGCTACACCTTC. This encodes CATREGQAYNYGYTF.

The chain employs TRBV6-2 or TRBV6-3 and TRBJ2-5; 9 bases line up with TRBD1. CDR1 is MNHEY, CDR2 SVGEGT, per germline. This CDR3 comprises 15 residues. V lost 4 bases and J lost 4; bases outside the gene matches: 7. The CDR3 protein is CASSSGQGLAETQYF. The CDR3 bases are TGTGCCAGCAGTTCGGGACAGGGCCTGGCAGAGACCCAGTACTTC.

The V gene is TRBV2, the J gene TRBJ1-1; D may be TRBD1 (5 bases). The CDR3 totals 11 residues. Germline-derived CDR1 and CDR2 are SNHLY and FYNNEI. V lost 6 bases and J lost 6, with 8 bases in between. The CDR3 nucleotides read TGTGCCAGCAGCGACAGACCTGAAGCTTTCTTT. Translation: CASSDRPEAFF.

J is TRBJ2-7 and V is TRBV4-2; TRBD2 aligns across 10 bases. The J segment lost 7 bases and the V segment lost 4 bases, leaving 4 bases of the junction unmatched. The germline CDR1 and CDR2 sequences are LGHNA and YNFKEQ. The CDR3 extends over 13 amino acids. The chain's CDR3 is CASSPRLAGEQYF. In nucleotides, the CDR3 is TGTGCCAGCAGCCCCAGACTAGCGGGTGAGCAGTACTTC.

This clone was observed a handful of times. The chain has TRBV28 and TRBJ1-2, with TRBD1 matching over 8 bases. The V segment lost 4 bases and the J segment 7 bases; nucleotides outside the gene matches: 11. Looked up from germline, CDR1 is MDHEN and CDR2 is SYDVKM. The CDR3 totals 15 residues. The CDR3, as DNA: TGTGCCAGCAGTTCCCCCCAGGGGGCGTTGACTGGCTACACCTTC. It specifies CASSSPQGALTGYTF.

V gene TRBV27 combines with J gene TRBJ2-3, with D possibly TRBD2 on 6 matching bases. Germline assignment: CDR1 MNHEY and CDR2 SMNVEV (reference sequence). V was clipped by 3 bases and J by 2 bases, with 15 bases between them. This CDR3 comprises 16 residues. As DNA, the CDR3 is TGTGCCAGCAGTTTCGGATGGGGGGAACTCACAGATACGCAGTATTTT. This sequence encodes CASSFGWGELTDTQYF.

The chain is built from TRBV7-9 and TRBJ2-1; a weak D match, TRBD1 (5 bases). Looked up from germline, CDR1 is SEHNR and CDR2 is FQNEAQ (reference sequence). V gave up 4 bases and J gave up 2 bases, with 9 bases separating them. The CDR3 contains 14 residues. The DNA for the CDR3 is TGTGCCAGCAGCTCCATGGGGCCCTACAATGAGCAGTTCTTC. This codes for CASSSMGPYNEQFF. The full variable domain, its missing parts supplied by reference TRBV7-9 and TRBJ2-1, is DTGVSQNPRHKITKRGQNVTFRCDPISEHNRLYWYRQTLGQGPEFLTYFQNEAQLEKSRLLSDRFSAERPKGSFSTLEIQRTEQGDSAMYLCASSSMGPYNEQFFGPGTRLTVL.